This T cell receptor beta chain originates from a study of cytomegalovirus exposure and HLA in healthy donors. Profiling relied on immunoSEQ multiplex PCR, and the TCRdb table lists in-frame clones only, not all of them. The sample yields roughly 100,000 clones, 86% seen once. Per germline, CDR1 LNHDA and CDR2 SQIVND (reference sequence). This CDR3 is built from 15 residues. V lost 5 bases and J 5 bases, leaving 16 bases between the germline ends. Material for sequencing was PBMCs. The J gene is TRBJ2-1, the V gene TRBV19; no clear D. The sequence came from a woman under 30 in good health and CMV-seropositive. The CDR3 here is CASSLFAGSNNEQFF. The CDR3 nucleotides are TGTGCCAGTAGTTTATTTGCAGGTTCAAACAATGAGCAGTTCTTC. Together with reference TRBV19 and TRBJ2-1, the CDR3 gives the full variable domain: DGGITQSPKYLFRKEGQNVTLSCEQNLNHDAMYWYRQDPGQGLRLIYYSQIVNDFQKGDIAEGYSVSREKKESFPLTVTSAQKNPTAFYLCASSLFAGSNNEQFFGPGTRLTVL.